This T cell receptor beta chain was identified in a study of cytomegalovirus exposure and HLA in healthy donors. The PCR employed 60 Vbeta primers together with 13 Jbeta primers. Measured with immunoSEQ multiplex PCR; TCRdb has only the in-frame clones, and not every one. Among 95,000 to 150,000 clones listed, roughly a tenth were seen once. The CDR3 is 16 amino acids. The germline gives CDR1 MNHEY, CDR2 SMNVEV (reference sequence). The ends lost 8 bases at V and 3 bases at J; junction bases unmatched: 11. What was sequenced was PBMCs. The receptor was isolated from a woman aged 18 to 35 in good health and CMV-seropositive. This chain connects TRBV27 to TRBJ2-3; the match to TRBD1 covers 10 bases. This CDR3 reads CASSKYRGQGTDTQYF. CDR3 in DNA: TGTGCCAGCTCGAAATACCGGGGACAGGGGACAGATACGCAGTATTTT.